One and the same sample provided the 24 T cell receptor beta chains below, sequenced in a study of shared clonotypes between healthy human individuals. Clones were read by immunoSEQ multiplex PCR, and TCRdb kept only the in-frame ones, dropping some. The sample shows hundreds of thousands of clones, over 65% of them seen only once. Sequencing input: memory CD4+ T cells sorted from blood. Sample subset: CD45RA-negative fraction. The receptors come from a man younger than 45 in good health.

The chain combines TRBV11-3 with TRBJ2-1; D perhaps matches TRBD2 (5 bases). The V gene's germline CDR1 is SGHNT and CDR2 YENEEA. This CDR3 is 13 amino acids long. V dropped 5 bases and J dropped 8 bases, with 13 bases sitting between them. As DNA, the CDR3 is TGTGCCAGCAGCCCTCGACCCGGGGATGAGCAGTTCTTC. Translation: CASSPRPGDEQFF.

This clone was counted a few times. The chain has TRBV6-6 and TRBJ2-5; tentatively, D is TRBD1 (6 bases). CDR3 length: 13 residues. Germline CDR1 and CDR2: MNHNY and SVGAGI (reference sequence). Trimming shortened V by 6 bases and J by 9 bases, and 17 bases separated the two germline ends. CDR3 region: CASSENRERSQYF. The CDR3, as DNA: TGTGCCAGCAGCGAGAACAGGGAGAGGTCCCAGTACTTC.

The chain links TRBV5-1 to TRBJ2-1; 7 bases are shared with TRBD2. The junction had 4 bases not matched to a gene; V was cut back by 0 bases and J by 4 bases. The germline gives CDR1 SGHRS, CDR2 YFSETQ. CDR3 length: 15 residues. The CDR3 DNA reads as TGCGCCAGCAGCTTGGATCTAGCGGATTACAATGAGCAGTTCTTC. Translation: CASSLDLADYNEQFF.

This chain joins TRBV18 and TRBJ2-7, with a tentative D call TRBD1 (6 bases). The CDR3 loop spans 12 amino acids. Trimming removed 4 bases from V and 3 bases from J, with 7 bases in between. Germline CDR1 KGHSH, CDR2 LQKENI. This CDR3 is CASSLDSYEQYF. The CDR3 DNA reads TGTGCCAGCTCACTGGACAGCTACGAGCAGTACTTC. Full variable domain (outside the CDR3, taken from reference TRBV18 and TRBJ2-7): NAGVMQNPRHLVRRRGQEARLRCSPMKGHSHVYWYRQLPEEGLKFMVYLQKENIIDESGMPKERFSAEFPKEGPSILRIQQVVRGDSAAYFCASSLDSYEQYFGPGTRLTVT.

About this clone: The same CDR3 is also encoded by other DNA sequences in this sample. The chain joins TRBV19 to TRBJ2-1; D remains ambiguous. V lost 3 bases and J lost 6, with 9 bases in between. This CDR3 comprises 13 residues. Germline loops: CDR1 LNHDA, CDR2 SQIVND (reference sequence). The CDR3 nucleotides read TGTGCCAGTAGTATGGGAAGGGCCAATGAGCAGTTCTTC. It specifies CASSMGRANEQFF.

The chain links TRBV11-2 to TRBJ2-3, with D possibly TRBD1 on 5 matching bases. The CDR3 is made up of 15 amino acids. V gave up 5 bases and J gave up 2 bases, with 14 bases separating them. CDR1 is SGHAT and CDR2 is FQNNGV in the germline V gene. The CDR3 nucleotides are TGTGCCAGCAGCACAGGAAGGGGAAACACAGATACGCAGTATTTT. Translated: CASSTGRGNTDTQYF.

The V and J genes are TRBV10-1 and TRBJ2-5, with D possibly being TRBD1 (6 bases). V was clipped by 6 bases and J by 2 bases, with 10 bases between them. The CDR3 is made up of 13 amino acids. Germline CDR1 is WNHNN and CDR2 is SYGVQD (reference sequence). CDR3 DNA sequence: TGCGCCAGCAGCCGGGACATACAAGAGACCCAGTACTTC. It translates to CASSRDIQETQYF.

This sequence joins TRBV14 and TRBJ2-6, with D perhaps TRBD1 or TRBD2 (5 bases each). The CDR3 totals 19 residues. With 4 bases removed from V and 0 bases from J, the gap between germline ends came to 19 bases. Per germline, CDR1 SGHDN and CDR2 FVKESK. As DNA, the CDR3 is TGTGCCAGCAGCCCCCCCCGGGGACGGGTGAGCTCTGGGGCCAACGTCCTGACTTTC. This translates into CASSPPRGRVSSGANVLTF.

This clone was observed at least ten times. CDR3 loop: CASSEGGYEQYF. CDR3 in DNA: TGCGCCAGCAGCGAAGGAGGCTACGAGCAGTACTTC. This chain joins TRBV5-1 and TRBJ2-7; D is perhaps TRBD2 (5 bases). The CDR3 runs to 12 residues. The germline V and J ends were trimmed by 4 bases and 3 bases, with 8 bases remaining between them. The V gene's germline CDR1 is SGHRS and CDR2 YFSETQ.

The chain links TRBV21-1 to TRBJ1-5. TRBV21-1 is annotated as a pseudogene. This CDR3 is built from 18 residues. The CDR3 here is CASSHRAPQLFLNQPQHF. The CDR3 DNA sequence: TGTGCCAGCAGTCACCGGGCCCCACAACTCTTCCTCAATCAGCCCCAGCATTTT.

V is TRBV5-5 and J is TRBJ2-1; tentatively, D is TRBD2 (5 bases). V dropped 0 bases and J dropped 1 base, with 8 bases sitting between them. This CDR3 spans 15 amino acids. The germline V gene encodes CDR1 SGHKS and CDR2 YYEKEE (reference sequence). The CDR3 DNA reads TGTGCCAGCAGCTTGGCCCGGGGTTCCTACAATGAGCAGTTCTTC. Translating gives CASSLARGSYNEQFF.

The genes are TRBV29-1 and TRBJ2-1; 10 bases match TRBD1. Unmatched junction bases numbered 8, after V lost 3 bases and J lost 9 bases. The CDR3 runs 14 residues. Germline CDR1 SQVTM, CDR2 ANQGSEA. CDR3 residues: CSVERQGALGEQFF. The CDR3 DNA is TGCAGCGTTGAGCGACAGGGGGCCTTGGGTGAGCAGTTCTTC.

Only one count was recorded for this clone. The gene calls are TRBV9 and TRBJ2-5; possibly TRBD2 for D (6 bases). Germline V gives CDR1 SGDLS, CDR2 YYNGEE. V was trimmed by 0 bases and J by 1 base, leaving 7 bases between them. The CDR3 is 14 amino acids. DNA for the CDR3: TGTGCCAGCAGCGTAGTGGGGGGCCAAGAGACCCAGTACTTC. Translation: CASSVVGGQETQYF.

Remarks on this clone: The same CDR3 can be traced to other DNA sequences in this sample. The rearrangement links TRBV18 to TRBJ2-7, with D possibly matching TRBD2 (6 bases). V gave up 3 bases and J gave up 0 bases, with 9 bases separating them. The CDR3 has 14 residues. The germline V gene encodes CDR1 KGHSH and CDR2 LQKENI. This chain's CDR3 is CASSPGGSSYEQYF. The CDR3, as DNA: TGTGCCAGCTCACCGGGGGGAAGCTCCTACGAGCAGTACTTC.

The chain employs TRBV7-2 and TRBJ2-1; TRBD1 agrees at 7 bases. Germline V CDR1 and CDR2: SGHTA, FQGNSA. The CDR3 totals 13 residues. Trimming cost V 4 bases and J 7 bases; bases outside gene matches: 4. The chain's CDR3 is CASSSDRVNEQFF. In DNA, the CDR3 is TGTGCCAGCAGCTCCGACAGGGTAAATGAGCAGTTCTTC.

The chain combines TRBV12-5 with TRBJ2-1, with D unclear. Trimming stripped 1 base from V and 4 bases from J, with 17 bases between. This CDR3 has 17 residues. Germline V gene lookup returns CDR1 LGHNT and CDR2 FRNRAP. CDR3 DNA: TGTGCTAGTGGTTTGGCGGCCACCACCTGGTCTTACAATGAGCAGTTCTTC. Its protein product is CASGLAATTWSYNEQFF.

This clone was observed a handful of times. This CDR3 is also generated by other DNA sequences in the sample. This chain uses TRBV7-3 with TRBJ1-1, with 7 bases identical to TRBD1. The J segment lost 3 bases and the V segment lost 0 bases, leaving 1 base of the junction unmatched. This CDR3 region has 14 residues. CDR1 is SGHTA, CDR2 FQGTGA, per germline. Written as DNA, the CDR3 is TGTGCCAGCAGCTTAACAGGGGGCGACACTGAAGCTTTCTTT. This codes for CASSLTGGDTEAFF.

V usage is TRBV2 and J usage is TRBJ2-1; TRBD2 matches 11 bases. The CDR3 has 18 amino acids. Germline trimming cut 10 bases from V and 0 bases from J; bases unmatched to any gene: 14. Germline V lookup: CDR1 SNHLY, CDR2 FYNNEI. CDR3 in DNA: TGTGCCAAACGACCCGGGACTAGCGGTCGAGACTCCTACAATGAGCAGTTCTTC. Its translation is CAKRPGTSGRDSYNEQFF.

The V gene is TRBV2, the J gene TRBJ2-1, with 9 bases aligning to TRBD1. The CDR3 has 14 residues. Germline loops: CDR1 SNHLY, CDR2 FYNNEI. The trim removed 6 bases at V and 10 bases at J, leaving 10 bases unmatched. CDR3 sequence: CASRDRDRVDEQFF. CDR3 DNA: TGTGCCAGCAGGGACCGGGACAGGGTGGACGAGCAGTTCTTC.

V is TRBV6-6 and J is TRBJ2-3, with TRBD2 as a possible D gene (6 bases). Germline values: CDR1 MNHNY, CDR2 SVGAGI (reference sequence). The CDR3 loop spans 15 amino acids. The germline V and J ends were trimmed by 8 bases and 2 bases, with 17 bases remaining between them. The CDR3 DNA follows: TGTGCCAGCGCGACTCCGGGACTCGACACAGATACGCAGTATTTT. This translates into CASATPGLDTDTQYF.

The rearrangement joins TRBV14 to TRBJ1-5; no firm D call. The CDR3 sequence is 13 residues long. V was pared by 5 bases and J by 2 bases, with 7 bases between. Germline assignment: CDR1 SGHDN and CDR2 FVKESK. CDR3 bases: TGTGCCAGCAGCGGGCGGGGCAATCAGCCCCAGCATTTT. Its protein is CASSGRGNQPQHF.

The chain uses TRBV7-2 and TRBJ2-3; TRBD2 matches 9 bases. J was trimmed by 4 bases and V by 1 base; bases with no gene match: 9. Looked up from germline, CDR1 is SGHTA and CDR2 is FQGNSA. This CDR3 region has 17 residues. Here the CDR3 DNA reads TGTGCCAGCAGCTTAGTTTTGCGGGAGGGCTTCGCAGATACGCAGTATTTT. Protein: CASSLVLREGFADTQYF.

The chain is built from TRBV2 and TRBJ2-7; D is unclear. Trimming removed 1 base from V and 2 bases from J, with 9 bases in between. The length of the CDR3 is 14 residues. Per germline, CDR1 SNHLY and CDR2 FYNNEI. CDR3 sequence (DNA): TGTGCCAGCAGTGAAGGTCGCGGTGCCTACGAGCAGTACTTC. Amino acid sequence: CASSEGRGAYEQYF.

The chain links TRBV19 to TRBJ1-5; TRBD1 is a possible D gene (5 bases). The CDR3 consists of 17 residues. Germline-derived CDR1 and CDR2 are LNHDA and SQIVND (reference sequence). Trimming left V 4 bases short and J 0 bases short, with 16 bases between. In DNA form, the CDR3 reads TGTGCCAGTAGTAGGCGACAGAGCCCCACTAGCAATCAGCCCCAGCATTTT. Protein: CASSRRQSPTSNQPQHF.